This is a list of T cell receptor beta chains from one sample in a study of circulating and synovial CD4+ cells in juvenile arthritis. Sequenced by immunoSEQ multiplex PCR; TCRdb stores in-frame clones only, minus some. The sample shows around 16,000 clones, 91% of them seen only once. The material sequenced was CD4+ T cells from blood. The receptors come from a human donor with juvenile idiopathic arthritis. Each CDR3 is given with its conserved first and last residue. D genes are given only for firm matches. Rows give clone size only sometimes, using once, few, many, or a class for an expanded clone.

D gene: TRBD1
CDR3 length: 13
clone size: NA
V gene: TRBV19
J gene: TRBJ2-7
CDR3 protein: CASSGQAIYEQYF
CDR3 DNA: TGTGCCAGTAGTGGACAGGCGATCTACGAGCAGTACTTC

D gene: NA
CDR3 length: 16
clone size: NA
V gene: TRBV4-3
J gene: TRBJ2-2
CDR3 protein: CASSQESGIGTGELFF
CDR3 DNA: TGCGCCAGCAGCCAAGAATCAGGGATAGGCACCGGGGAGCTGTTTTTT

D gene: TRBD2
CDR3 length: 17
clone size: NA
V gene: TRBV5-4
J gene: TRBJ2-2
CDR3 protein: CASSLLTSGSGTGELFF
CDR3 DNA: TGTGCCAGCAGCTTGCTGACTAGCGGGAGTGGCACCGGGGAGCTGTTTTTT

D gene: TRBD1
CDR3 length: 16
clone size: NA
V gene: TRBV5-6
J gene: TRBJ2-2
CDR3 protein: CASSPPGQGYTGELFF
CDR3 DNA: TGTGCCAGCAGCCCTCCGGGACAGGGATACACCGGGGAGCTGTTTTTT

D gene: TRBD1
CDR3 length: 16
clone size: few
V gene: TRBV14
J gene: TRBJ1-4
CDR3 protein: CASSQRRGHLNEKLFF
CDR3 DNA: TGTGCCAGCAGCCAACGGAGGGGGCATCTTAATGAAAAACTGTTTTTT

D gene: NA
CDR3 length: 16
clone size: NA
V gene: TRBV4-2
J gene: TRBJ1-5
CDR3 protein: CASSQVGRGSNQPQHF
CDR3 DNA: TGTGCCAGCAGCCAAGTGGGCAGAGGGAGCAATCAGCCCCAGCATTTT

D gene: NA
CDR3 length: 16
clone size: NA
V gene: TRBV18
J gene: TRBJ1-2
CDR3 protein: CASSPLVGSPNYGYTF
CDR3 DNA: TGTGCCAGCTCACCACTTGTCGGTAGTCCTAACTATGGCTACACCTTC

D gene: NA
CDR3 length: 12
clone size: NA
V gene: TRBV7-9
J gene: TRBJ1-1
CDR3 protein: CASSLLNTEAFF
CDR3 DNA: TGTGCCAGCAGCCTACTGAACACTGAAGCTTTCTTT

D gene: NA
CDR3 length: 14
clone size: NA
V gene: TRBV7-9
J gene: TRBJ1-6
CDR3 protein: CASSLAGGNSPLHF
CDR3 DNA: TGTGCCAGCAGCTTAGCAGGAGGGAATTCCCCCCTCCACTTT

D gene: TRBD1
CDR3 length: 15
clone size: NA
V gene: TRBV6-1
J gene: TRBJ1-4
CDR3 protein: CASSDGTATNEKLFF
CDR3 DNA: TGTGCCAGCAGTGACGGGACAGCAACTAATGAAAAACTGTTTTTT

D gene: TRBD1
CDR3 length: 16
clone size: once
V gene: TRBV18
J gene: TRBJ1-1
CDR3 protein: CASSQGAGSINTEAFF
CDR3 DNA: TGTGCCAGCTCACAGGGGGCCGGATCGATAAACACTGAAGCTTTCTTT

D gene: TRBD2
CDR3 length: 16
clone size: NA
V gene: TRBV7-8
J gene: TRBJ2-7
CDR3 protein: CASSSTLRGRRPEQYF
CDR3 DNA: TGTGCCAGCAGCTCAACTCTCCGCGGGAGGCGCCCCGAGCAGTACTTC

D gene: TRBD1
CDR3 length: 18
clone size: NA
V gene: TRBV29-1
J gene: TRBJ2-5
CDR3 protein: CSVEPGNRPITGEETQYF
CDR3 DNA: TGCAGCGTTGAACCCGGCAATCGACCTATTACAGGGGAAGAGACCCAGTACTTC

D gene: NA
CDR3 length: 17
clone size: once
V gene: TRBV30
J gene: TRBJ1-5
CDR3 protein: CAWSVHYFSSDNQPQHF
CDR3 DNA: TGTGCCTGGAGTGTACACTATTTTAGTTCAGACAATCAGCCCCAGCATTTT

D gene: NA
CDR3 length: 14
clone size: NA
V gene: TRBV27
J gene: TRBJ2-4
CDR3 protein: CASSPGIAKNIQYF
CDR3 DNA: TGTGCCAGCAGTCCGGGGATAGCCAAAAACATTCAGTACTTC

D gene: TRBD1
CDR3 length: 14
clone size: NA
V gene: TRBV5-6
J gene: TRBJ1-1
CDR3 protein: CASTFFGDRGGAFF
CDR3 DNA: TGTGCCAGCACCTTCTTTGGGGACAGGGGTGGGGCTTTCTTT

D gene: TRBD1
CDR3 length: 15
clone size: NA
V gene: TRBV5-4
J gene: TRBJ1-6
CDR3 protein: CASSSPTGGDSPLHF
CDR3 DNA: TGTGCCAGCAGCTCCCCGACAGGGGGCGATTCACCCCTCCACTTT

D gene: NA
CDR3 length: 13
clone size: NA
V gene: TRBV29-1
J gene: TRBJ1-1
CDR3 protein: CSVTRGTATEAFF
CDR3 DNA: TGCAGCGTGACCCGCGGGACCGCCACCGAAGCTTTCTTT

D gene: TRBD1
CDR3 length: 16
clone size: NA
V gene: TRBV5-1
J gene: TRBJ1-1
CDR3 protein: CASLAAYTDRDTEAFF
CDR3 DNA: TGCGCCAGCCTAGCCGCTTACACGGACAGGGACACTGAAGCTTTCTTT

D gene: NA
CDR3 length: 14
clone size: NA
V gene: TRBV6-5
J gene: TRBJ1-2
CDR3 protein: CASSYAAVNYGYTF
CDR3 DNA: TGTGCCAGCAGTTACGCCGCGGTTAACTATGGCTACACCTTC

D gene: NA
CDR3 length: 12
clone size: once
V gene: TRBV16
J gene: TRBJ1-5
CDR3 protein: CASSQADITKHF
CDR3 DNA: TGTGCCAGCAGCCAGGCGGACATTACTAAGCATTTT

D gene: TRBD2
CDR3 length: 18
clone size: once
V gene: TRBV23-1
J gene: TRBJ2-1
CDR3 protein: CASSQSVRLAVGYNEQFF
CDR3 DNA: TGCGCCAGCAGTCAATCGGTCCGACTAGCTGTTGGTTACAATGAGCAGTTCTTC

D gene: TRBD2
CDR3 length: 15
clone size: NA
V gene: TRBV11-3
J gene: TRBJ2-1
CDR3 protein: CASSSGTSHKNEQFF
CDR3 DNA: TGTGCCAGCAGCTCCGGGACTAGCCATAAGAATGAGCAGTTCTTC

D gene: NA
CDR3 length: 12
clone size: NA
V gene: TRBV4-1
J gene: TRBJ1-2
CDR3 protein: CASSQQNYGYTF
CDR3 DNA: TGCGCCAGCAGCCAGCAGAACTATGGCTACACCTTC

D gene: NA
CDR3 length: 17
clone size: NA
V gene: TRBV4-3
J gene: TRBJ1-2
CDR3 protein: CASSQDGAGVQLGGYTF
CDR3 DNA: TGCGCCAGCAGCCAAGATGGGGCGGGGGTTCAATTGGGAGGCTACACCTTC

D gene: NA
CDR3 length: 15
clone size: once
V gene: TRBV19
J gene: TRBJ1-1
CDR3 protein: CASIGGRGVNTEAFF
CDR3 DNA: TGTGCCAGTATAGGGGGTCGGGGAGTGAACACTGAAGCTTTCTTT

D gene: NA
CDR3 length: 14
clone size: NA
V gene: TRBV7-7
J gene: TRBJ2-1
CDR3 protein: CASSLNREFNEQFF
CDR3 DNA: TGTGCCAGCAGCTTAAACAGGGAGTTCAATGAGCAGTTCTTC

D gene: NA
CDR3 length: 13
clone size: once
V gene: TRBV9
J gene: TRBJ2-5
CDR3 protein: CASSVRQLETQYF
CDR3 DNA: TGTGCCAGCAGCGTACGCCAGTTGGAGACCCAGTACTTC

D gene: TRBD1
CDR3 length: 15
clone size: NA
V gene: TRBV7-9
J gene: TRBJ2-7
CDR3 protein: CASSFSGTAVNEQYF
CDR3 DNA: TGTGCCAGCAGCTTCTCCGGGACAGCTGTGAACGAGCAGTACTTC